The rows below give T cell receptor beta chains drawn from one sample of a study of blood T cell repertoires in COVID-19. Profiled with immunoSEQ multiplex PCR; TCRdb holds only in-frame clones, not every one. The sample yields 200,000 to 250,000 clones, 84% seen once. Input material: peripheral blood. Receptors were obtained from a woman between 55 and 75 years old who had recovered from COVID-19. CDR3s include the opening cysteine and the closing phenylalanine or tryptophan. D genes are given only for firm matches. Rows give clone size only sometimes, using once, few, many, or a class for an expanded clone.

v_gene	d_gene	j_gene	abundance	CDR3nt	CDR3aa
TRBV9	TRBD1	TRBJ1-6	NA	TGTGCCAGCAGCCCTCGGACAGGCTCTAATTCACCCCTCCACTTT	CASSPRTGSNSPLHF
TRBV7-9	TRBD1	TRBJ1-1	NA	TGTGCCAGCAGCGAGGGACAGGGGTGGATGAACACTGAAGCTTTCTTT	CASSEGQGWMNTEAFF
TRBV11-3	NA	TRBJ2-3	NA	TGTGCCAGCAGCTTCGGACAGACCACAGATACGCAGTATTTT	CASSFGQTTDTQYF
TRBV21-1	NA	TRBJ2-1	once	TGTGCCAGCAGCAAAGTTAGGACAGGGGCGTACAATGAGCAGTTCTTC	CASSKVRTGAYNEQFF
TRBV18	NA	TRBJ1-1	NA	TGTGCCAGCTCACTCGACAGAGACACTGAAGCTTTCTTT	CASSLDRDTEAFF
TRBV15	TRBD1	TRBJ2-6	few	TGTGCCACCAGCAGAGGACAGGGCGCTGGGGCCAACGTCCTGACTTTC	CATSRGQGAGANVLTF
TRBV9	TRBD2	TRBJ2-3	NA	TGTGCCAGCAGCGTAGTTGCGGGGGGGCGAGATACGCAGTATTTT	CASSVVAGGRDTQYF
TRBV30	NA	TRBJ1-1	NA	TGTGCCTGGAGTAGGGGTCCTGAAGCTTTCTTT	CAWSRGPEAFF
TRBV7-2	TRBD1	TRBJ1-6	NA	TGTGCCAGCAGCCGGGACAGTAATTCACCCCTCCACTTT	CASSRDSNSPLHF
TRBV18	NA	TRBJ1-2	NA	TGTGCCAGCTCACCACAGGAGGACTATGGCTACACCTTC	CASSPQEDYGYTF
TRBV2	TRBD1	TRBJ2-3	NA	TGTGCCAGCAAATGGGACAGGGAAGGGGATACGCAGTATTTT	CASKWDREGDTQYF
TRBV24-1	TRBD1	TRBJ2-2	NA	TGTGCCACCAGTGACCCGACAGGGGGCCAAACCGGGGAGCTGTTTTTT	CATSDPTGGQTGELFF
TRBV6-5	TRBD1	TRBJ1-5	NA	TGTGCCAGCAGGCCCGGGACAGGGAGGAGTCAGCCCCAGCATTTT	CASRPGTGRSQPQHF
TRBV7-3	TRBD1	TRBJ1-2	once	TGTGCCAGCAGCTTAGGGCCAGGGGGTGGCTACACCTTC	CASSLGPGGGYTF
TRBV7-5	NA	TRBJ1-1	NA	TGTGCCAGAAGCTTAGCGGAAGGGGACAGGGGCATCACTGAAGCTTTCTTT	CARSLAEGDRGITEAFF
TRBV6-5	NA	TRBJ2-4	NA	TGTGCCAGCAGTCGAAGAGATCTGTCCAAAAACATTCAGTACTTC	CASSRRDLSKNIQYF
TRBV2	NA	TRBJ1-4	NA	TGTGCCAGCACCAAAAGGACGGGAGAAAAACTGTTTTTT	CASTKRTGEKLFF
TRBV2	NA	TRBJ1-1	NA	TGTGCCAGCACCCAGCGGGGGGGTGGCGGAGAAGCTTTCTTT	CASTQRGGGGEAFF
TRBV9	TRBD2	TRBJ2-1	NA	TGTGCCAGCAGCTCAAGCGGGGCTACCTACAATGAGCAGTTCTTC	CASSSSGATYNEQFF
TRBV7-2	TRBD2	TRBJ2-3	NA	TGTGCCAGCAGGACTAGCGGGGGACCAGATACGCAGTATTTT	CASRTSGGPDTQYF
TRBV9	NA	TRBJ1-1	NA	TGTGCCAGCAGCCCGACTGTTACCCAGCGAACTGAAGCTTTCTTT	CASSPTVTQRTEAFF
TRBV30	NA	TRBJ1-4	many	TGTGCCTGGAGTGTCCCAGGGCATGGTAATGAAAAACTGTTTTTT	CAWSVPGHGNEKLFF
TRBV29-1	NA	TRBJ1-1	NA	TGCAGCGCGTACAGGGCTAGAGCTGAAGCTTTCTTT	CSAYRARAEAFF
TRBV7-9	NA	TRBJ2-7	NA	TGTGCCAGCAGCTACGGGGGACAGTCCTACGAGCAGTACTTC	CASSYGGQSYEQYF
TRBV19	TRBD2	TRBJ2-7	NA	TGTGCCAGCCGGCAAGCCGGGGAGGGAGTCTACGAGCAGTACTTC	CASRQAGEGVYEQYF
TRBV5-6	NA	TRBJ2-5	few	TGTGCCAGCAGCTTCAACAGGGACGCGACCCAGTACTTC	CASSFNRDATQYF
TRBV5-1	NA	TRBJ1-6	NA	TGCGCCAGCAGCCTCGACACAGAGACGGGATCACCCCTCCACTTT	CASSLDTETGSPLHF
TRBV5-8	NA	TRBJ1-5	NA	TGTGCCAGCAGCTTTCTGCAGGGTAGGAATCAGCCCCAGCATTTT	CASSFLQGRNQPQHF
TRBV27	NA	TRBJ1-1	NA	TGTGCCAGCAGTTTTTTCAGGGGCACTGAAGCTTTCTTT	CASSFFRGTEAFF
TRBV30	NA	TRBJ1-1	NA	TGTGCCTGGACTTCAGGGGTTGGGACTGAAGCTTTCTTT	CAWTSGVGTEAFF
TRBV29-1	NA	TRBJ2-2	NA	TGCAGCGCGGGGACGGCGAGGACCGGGGAGCTGTTTTTT	CSAGTARTGELFF
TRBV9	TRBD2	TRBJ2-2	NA	TGTGCCAGCAGCGTAGGGACTAGAAACACCGGGGAGCTGTTTTTT	CASSVGTRNTGELFF
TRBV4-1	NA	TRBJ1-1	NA	TGCGCCAGCAGCCAAGTGGCCGGGGGCGGGAGGAACACTGAAGCTTTCTTT	CASSQVAGGGRNTEAFF
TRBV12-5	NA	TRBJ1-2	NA	TGTGCTAGTGGTTTCACAGGGCCTCGTAGTGGCTACACCTTC	CASGFTGPRSGYTF
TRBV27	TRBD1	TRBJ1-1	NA	TGTGCCAGCAGTTTAACGGGGACAGATGGACGCACTGAAGCTTTCTTT	CASSLTGTDGRTEAFF
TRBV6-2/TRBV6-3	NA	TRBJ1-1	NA	TGTGCCAGCAGTTACACTCGGACAAACACTGAAGCTTTCTTT	CASSYTRTNTEAFF